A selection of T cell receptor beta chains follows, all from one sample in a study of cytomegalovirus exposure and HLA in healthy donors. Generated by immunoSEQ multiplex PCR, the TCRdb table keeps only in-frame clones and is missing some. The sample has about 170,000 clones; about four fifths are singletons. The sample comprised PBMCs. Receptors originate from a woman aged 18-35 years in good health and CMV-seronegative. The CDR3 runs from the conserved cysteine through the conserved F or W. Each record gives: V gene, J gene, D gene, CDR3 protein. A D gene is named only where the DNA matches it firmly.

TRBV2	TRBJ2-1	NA	CASSEGREFNEQFF
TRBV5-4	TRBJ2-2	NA	CASSPTGPNTGELFF
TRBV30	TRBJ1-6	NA	CAWISSRVGSPLHF
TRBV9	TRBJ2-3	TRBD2	CASSTTGTSGSDTQYF
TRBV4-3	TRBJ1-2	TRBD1	CASSAADRVYGYTF
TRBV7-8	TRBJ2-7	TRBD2	CASSLAGLAGALKYF
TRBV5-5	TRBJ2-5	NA	CASSPILVQGRETQYF
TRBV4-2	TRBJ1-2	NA	CASSRGAGDYGYTF
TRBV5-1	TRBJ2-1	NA	CASSLGRAEQFF
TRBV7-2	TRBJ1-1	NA	CASSLKGEMWRAFF
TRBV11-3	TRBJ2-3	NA	CASSFGGSNTQYF
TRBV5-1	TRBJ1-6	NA	CASSAGNSPLHF
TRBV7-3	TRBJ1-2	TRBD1	CASSLSPDRSYGYTF
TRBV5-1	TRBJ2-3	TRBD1	CASRGDRADTQYF
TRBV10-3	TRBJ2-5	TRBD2	CATGEREGRETQYF
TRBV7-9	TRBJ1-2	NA	CASSLTPYGYTF
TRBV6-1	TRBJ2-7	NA	CASSEAFLVSYEQYF
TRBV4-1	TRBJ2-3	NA	CASSQNSEGDTQYF
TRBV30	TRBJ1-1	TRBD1	CAWGQGRNTEAFF
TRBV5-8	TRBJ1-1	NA	CASSLLLPGYTEAFF
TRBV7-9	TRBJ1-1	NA	CASSLATGRMEGAFF
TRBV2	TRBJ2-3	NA	CASIWQAGDTQYF
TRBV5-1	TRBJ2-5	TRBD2	CASSLGLAGAEEETQYF
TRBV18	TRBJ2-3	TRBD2	CASSPTSGHTDTQYF
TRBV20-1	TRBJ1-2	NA	CSAPVRGYTF